Shown below are 20 T cell receptor beta chains from a single sample sequenced in a study of blood T cell repertoires in COVID-19. The table came from immunoSEQ multiplex PCR; TCRdb's copy has only in-frame clones and leaves some out. The sample lists around 130,000 clones, roughly four fifths occurring once. The specimen was PBMCs or T cells enriched from blood (not recorded which). The source is a young woman who had been exposed to COVID-19.

This chain links TRBV28 with TRBJ1-6, with 7 bases matching TRBD1. V lost 6 bases, J lost 6 bases, and 5 bases stayed unmatched. From germline, CDR1 is MDHEN and CDR2 SYDVKM. The CDR3 consists of 14 residues. The CDR3 reads CASRPGTVNSPLHF. As DNA, the CDR3 is TGTGCCAGCAGACCCGGGACAGTTAATTCACCCCTCCACTTT.

The gene calls are TRBV27 and TRBJ1-1, with D perhaps TRBD1 (6 bases). The CDR3 is 14 amino acids. In germline, CDR1 is MNHEY, CDR2 SMNVEV (reference sequence). Trimming left V 2 bases short and J 3 bases short, with 10 bases between. The chain's CDR3 is CASSLRGLDTEAFF. CDR3 DNA: TGTGCCAGCAGTTTAAGGGGGTTGGACACTGAAGCTTTCTTT.

The chain has TRBV6-1 and TRBJ2-1; 10 positions agree with TRBD2. Unmatched junction bases numbered 4, after V lost 1 base and J lost 4 bases. This CDR3 region has 16 residues. Germline CDR1 is MNHNS and CDR2 is SASEGT. The CDR3 region has the DNA TGTGCCAGCAGTGAAGAGGAAGCGGGAGGGTACAATGAGCAGTTCTTC. Protein sequence: CASSEEEAGGYNEQFF.

The rearrangement uses TRBV29-1 and TRBJ2-1; perhaps TRBD2 as D (7 bases). CDR1 and CDR2 (germline): SQVTM, ANQGSEA. This CDR3 region has 14 residues. Trimming removed 7 bases from V and 6 bases from J, with 19 bases in between. The CDR3 bases are TGCAGCGCTTCTTTGGGGAGGGGGACCAATGAGCAGTTCTTC. It is translated as CSASLGRGTNEQFF.

The chain couples TRBV27 to TRBJ1-1; 9 bases align to TRBD1. CDR1 and CDR2 from the germline V gene are MNHEY and SMNVEV (reference sequence). V shed 5 bases, J shed 4 bases, and the junction held 8 bases outside the gene matches. CDR3 length: 15 amino acids. As DNA, the CDR3 is TGTGCCAGCAGTGTGATACAGGGGGCTTCCACTGAAGCTTTCTTT. Translated, it gives CASSVIQGASTEAFF.

This clone showed up just once. The chain is built from TRBV25-1 and TRBJ1-6; no clear D. The CDR3 is made up of 14 amino acids. Germline CDR1 reads MGHDK; CDR2 reads SYGVNS. The germline V and J ends were trimmed by 7 bases and 10 bases, with 17 bases remaining between them. CDR3 DNA sequence: TGTGCCAGCACCGGCTTAGAGGGTTTGTCACCCCTCCACTTT. Its protein product is CASTGLEGLSPLHF.

This chain connects TRBV4-1 to TRBJ1-1; 7 bases map to TRBD1. The CDR3 runs 19 residues. CDR1 and CDR2 from the germline V gene are MGHRA and YSYEKL. Trimming at V came to 4 bases and at J to 7 bases, leaving 24 bases not matched to a gene. CDR3 sequence (DNA): TGCGCCAGCAGCCCTCAACCCCGGCAGGGGGTATTCGACCTCCTTGAAGCTTTCTTT. Amino acids: CASSPQPRQGVFDLLEAFF.

In this sample, this clone turned up once. The V gene is TRBV5-1, the J gene TRBJ2-1, with 8 bases fitting TRBD1. The CDR3 extends over 14 amino acids. Germline lookup yields CDR1 SGHRS and CDR2 YFSETQ. Trimming removed 2 bases from V and 6 bases from J; junction bases left unmatched: 4. This CDR3 reads CASSFGQGLNEQFF. The CDR3 nucleotides read TGCGCCAGCAGCTTTGGACAGGGTCTCAATGAGCAGTTCTTC.

The J gene is TRBJ1-2, the V gene TRBV28; D gene uncertain. Germline V lookup: CDR1 MDHEN, CDR2 SYDVKM. CDR3 size: 16 residues. V was cut by 7 bases and J by 0 bases, with 18 bases left in between. The DNA of the CDR3 is TGTGCCAGCAAGGTTTCTCCGGGATCCACTAACTATGGCTACACCTTC. It specifies CASKVSPGSTNYGYTF.

The chain employs TRBV6-6 and TRBJ1-1; D gene ambiguous. Germline CDR1 is MNHNY and CDR2 is SVGAGI (reference sequence). V was cut by 10 bases and J by 5 bases, with 8 bases left in between. The CDR3 is made up of 10 amino acids. The CDR3 loop reads CAIRGTEAFF. The CDR3 coding sequence is TGTGCCATTCGGGGTACTGAAGCTTTCTTT.

The V call is TRBV6-5, the J call TRBJ2-1; 8 nucleotides agree with TRBD1. Unmatched junction bases numbered 12, after V lost 6 bases and J lost 8 bases. There are 15 residues in the CDR3. Germline assignment: CDR1 MNHEY and CDR2 SVGAGI. CDR3 DNA: TGTGCCAGCAGACTCGGACAGGGTTTGAGAGATGAGCAGTTCTTC. It specifies CASRLGQGLRDEQFF.

In regard to this clone: An end of the junction does not agree with germline; a read error may underlie this. The chain combines TRBV27 with TRBJ1-1; weak D call: TRBD1 (5 bases). Germline loops: CDR1 MNHEY, CDR2 SMNVEV (reference sequence). This CDR3 comprises 15 residues. CDR3 in DNA: TGTGCCACCAGTAGTAGGGGAAGGAGGGCCACTGAAGCTTTCTTT. Protein product: CATSSRGRRATEAFF.

The chain employs TRBV5-1 and TRBJ2-1; 7 bases line up with TRBD2. CDR1 SGHRS and CDR2 YFSETQ come from the germline V gene. V shed 2 bases and J 9 bases; nucleotides not matched to a gene: 2. The CDR3 consists of 12 residues. The CDR3 protein is CASSFPSGEQFF. CDR3 in DNA: TGCGCCAGCAGCTTTCCTAGCGGTGAGCAGTTCTTC.

This chain joins TRBV5-6 and TRBJ1-4; possible D gene TRBD1, 5 bases. This CDR3 has 15 residues. Germline V CDR1 and CDR2: SGHDT, YYEEEE. V lost 4 bases and J lost 7, with 17 bases in between. DNA for the CDR3: TGTGCCAGCAGCCAGCATCAGGGTATGGGTGAAAAACTGTTTTTT. Its translation is CASSQHQGMGEKLFF.

The chain couples TRBV6-5 to TRBJ1-2; D is possibly TRBD1 (6 bases). Germline V CDR1 and CDR2: MNHEY, SVGAGI. The CDR3 has 14 residues. V was trimmed by 7 bases and J by 4 bases, leaving 16 bases between them. The CDR3 spells CASKVDRMTYGYTF. DNA for the CDR3: TGTGCCAGCAAAGTTGACAGGATGACCTATGGCTACACCTTC.

The V call is TRBV7-8, the J call TRBJ2-5, with 8 bases matching TRBD2. The CDR3 consists of 16 residues. The germline V gene has CDR1 SGHVS and CDR2 FQNEAQ. V lost 5 bases and J lost 5; bases outside the gene matches: 13. The chain's CDR3 is CASSPRAGGRKETQYF. The CDR3, as DNA: TGTGCCAGCAGCCCACGGGCGGGCGGGAGGAAGGAGACCCAGTACTTC. Looking up the rest from reference TRBV7-8 and TRBJ2-5 gives the full variable domain: GAGVSQSPRYKVAKRGQDVALRCDPISGHVSLFWYQQALGQGPEFLTYFQNEAQLDKSGLPSDRFFAERPEGSVSTLKIQRTQQEDSAVYLCASSPRAGGRKETQYFGPGTRLLVL.

In its sample, this clone was seen a few times. Other DNA sequences in this sample translate to the same CDR3. The CDR3 nucleotides are TGTGCCAGCAGCTCGTTCCAGGCCGGGACAGGATACTACGAGCAGTACTTC. Amino acids: CASSSFQAGTGYYEQYF. V is TRBV7-2 and J is TRBJ2-7; 8 bases match TRBD1. CDR3 length equals 17 residues. Germline trimming cut 4 bases from V and 3 bases from J; bases unmatched to any gene: 14. Germline V gene sequence: CDR1 SGHTA, CDR2 FQGNSA. Together with reference TRBV7-2 and TRBJ2-7, the CDR3 gives the full variable domain: GAGVSQSPSNKVTEKGKDVELRCDPISGHTALYWYRQSLGQGLEFLIYFQGNSAPDKSGLPSDRFSAERTGGSVSTLTIQRTQQEDSAVYLCASSSFQAGTGYYEQYFGPGTRLTVT.

This rearrangement joins TRBV4-1 to TRBJ2-7; D is unclear. The V and J ends lost 1 base and 0 bases respectively, with 4 bases between them. CDR3 length: 13 residues. Germline V gene data show CDR1 as MGHRA and CDR2 as YSYEKL. CDR3 sequence (DNA): TGCGCCAGCAGCCAAGTTATCTCCTACGAGCAGTACTTC. Translation gives CASSQVISYEQYF.

The chain employs TRBV30 and TRBJ1-4; TRBD1 is a possible D gene (5 bases). The CDR3 sequence is 15 residues long. The V gene's germline CDR1 is GTSNPN and CDR2 SVGIG (reference sequence). V lost 1 base, J lost 3 bases, and 12 bases lay in between. The CDR3 nucleotides read TGTGCCTGGAGTGATTCGGGGGGGGCTAATGAAAAACTGTTTTTT. It translates to CAWSDSGGANEKLFF.

The chain has TRBV5-4 and TRBJ2-1; D gene unclear. V lost 4 bases to trimming and J lost 5 bases, with 13 bases between them. The CDR3 is made up of 14 amino acids. The germline gives CDR1 SGHNT, CDR2 YYREEE (reference sequence). The chain's CDR3 is CASSQESSNNEQFF. CDR3 coding DNA: TGTGCCAGCAGCCAAGAAAGTTCTAACAATGAGCAGTTCTTC.